This T cell receptor (beta chain) was recovered during a study of T cell responses to AZD1222 COVID-19 vaccine (dated by TCRdb to the early 2020s). Concerning the study at large: Because spike-specific TCR depth and breadth did not differ between the two schedules, AZD1222 recipients who got a second dose at roughly 4 weeks were pooled with those who got a second dose at roughly 12 weeks. A total of approximately 230 trial participants underwent TCR sequencing, of whom about 210 received two doses of AZD1222 and around 26 received two doses of the MenACWY control vaccine. Trial participants were enrolled by age into 18-55, 56-69 and 70-plus year subgroups, with approximately 160, 26 and 62 TCR-sequenced participants respectively.

The CDR3 regions of human TCRbeta chains were analyzed by immunosequencing. In the paper's pipeline: Repertoire TCRs were checked for matches against a reference library of SARS-CoV-2-specific TCRs that had been generated using the MIRA antigen-specificity platform. Breadth meant the fraction of unique TCRs that were SARS-CoV-2-associated, whereas depth meant the fraction of total T cells that were SARS-CoV-2-associated. Each spike-specific TCR was assigned to its reactive spike region and to a CD4 or CD8 class using the MIRA data. Log10-transformed breadth and depth values were compared by one-way ANOVA with Sidak's multiple comparisons tests. TCRdb took this table from immuneACCESS and kept in-frame rearrangements with V and J called. Such tables lack part of the clones; where checked against another copy, unresolved V genes explain under half of the gap, and the rest is unexplained. V, J and clone size are taken as reported in that table, and D and trimming were inferred from the DNA itself. Counted in this sample were 100,000 to 150,000 clones; around 89% of them appeared once. The top ten clones comprise about 3% of the sample.

This specimen's time point label, interpreted: baseline before first vaccination. Samples from vaccinated people were obtained from the UK trials COV001 and COV002, which included a single-blind randomized controlled phase 2/3 trial of AZD1222 (ChAdOx1 nCoV-19) in healthy adults. For TCRbeta chain sequencing, PBMC samples were collected from trial participants at day 0 and at day 28 after the second dose. On this clone itself: The antigen it recognizes is unknown. Base quality data are lacking; no much larger clone is found one base away.

The junction carries 12 bases between V and J, which are trimmed by 6 bases and 7 bases respectively. CDR1 SGHDN and CDR2 FVKESK were looked up in the germline V gene. The CDR3 spans 12 residues, from the cysteine through the phenylalanine. This entry keeps only the CDR3 DNA: 36 bases, framed from base 1. On the study overall, not on this receptor specifically: Participants were mostly white British and included more females than males, and it was suggested by the authors that clonal diversity may have been underestimated. Because no day 14 peak-response samples were available, repertoires were characterized only after the peak T cell response. Reportedly, close to half of the unique spike-specific TCRs recognized epitopes lying outside the regions that are mutated in the B.1.351 and B.1.1.7 variants. After two AZD1222 doses, spike-specific TCR breadth and depth were significantly higher than at day 0 and than in MenACWY recipients. In the small 56-69-year group, the increase in depth fell short of significance, most likely because of low power. Conclusions about previously exposed vaccinees were limited because only six or seven AZD1222 recipients were SARS-CoV-2 seropositive at baseline. Vaccine-associated CD4 TCRs spanned the whole spike protein, with dominant responses in regions 160-218 and 743-854.

This receptor was identified in an adult in good health. The sequence is built from TRBV14 and TRBJ1-1, with no confidently assigned D gene. The sequenced sample was peripheral blood, obtained on day 0 of AZD1222 vaccination. The nucleotide sequence is TGTGCCAGCAGTCCAGGCCGGGGTGAAGCTTTCTTT. The encoded protein is CASSPGRGEAFF. The reference TRBV14 and TRBJ1-1 proteins fill in what lies around the CDR3, so the full variable domain reads EAGVTQFPSHSVIEKGQTVTLRCDPISGHDNLYWYRRVMGKEIKFLLHFVKESKQDESGMPNNRFLAERTGGTYSTLKVQPAELEDSGVYFCASSPGRGEAFFGQGTRLTVV.